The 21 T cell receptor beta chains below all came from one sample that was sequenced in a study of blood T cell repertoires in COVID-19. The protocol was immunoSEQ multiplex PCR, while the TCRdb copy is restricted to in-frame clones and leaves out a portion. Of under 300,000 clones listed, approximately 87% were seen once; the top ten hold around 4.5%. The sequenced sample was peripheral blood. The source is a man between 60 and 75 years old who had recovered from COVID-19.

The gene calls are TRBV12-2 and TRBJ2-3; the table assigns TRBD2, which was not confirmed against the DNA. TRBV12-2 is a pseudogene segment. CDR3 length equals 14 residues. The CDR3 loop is CASRSQRDGDTQYF. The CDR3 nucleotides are TGTGCAAGTCGCTCGCAGCGGGACGGGGATACGCAGTATTTT.

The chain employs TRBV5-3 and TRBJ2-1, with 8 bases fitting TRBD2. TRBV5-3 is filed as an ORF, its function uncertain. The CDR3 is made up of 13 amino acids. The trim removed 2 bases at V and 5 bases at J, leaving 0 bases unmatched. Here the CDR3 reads CARSLLADNEQFF. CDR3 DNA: TGTGCCAGAAGCTTACTAGCGGACAATGAGCAGTTCTTC.

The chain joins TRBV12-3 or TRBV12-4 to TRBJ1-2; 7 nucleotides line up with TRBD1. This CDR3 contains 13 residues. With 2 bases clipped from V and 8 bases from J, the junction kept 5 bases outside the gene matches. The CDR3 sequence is CASSLRQGHGYTF. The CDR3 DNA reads TGTGCCAGCAGTTTAAGACAGGGCCACGGCTACACCTTC.

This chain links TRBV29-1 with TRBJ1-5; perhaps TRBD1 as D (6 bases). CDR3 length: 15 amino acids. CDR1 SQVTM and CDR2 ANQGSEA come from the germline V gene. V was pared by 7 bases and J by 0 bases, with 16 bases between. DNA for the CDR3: TGCAGCGGGGGGGGGACACGATATAGCAATCAGCCCCAGCATTTT. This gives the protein CSGGGTRYSNQPQHF. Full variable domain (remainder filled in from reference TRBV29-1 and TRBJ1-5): SAVISQKPSRDICQRGTSLTIQCQVDSQVTMMFWYRQQPGQSLTLIATANQGSEATYESGFVIDKFPISRPNLTFSTLTVSNMSPEDSSIYLCSGGGTRYSNQPQHFGDGTRLSIL.

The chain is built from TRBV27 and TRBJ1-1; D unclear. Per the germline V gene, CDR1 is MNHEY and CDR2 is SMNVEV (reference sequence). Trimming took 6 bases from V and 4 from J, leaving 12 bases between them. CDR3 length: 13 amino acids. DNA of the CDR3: TGTGCCAGCAGGGTGGGAGGCGGCACTGAAGCTTTCTTT. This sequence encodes CASRVGGGTEAFF.

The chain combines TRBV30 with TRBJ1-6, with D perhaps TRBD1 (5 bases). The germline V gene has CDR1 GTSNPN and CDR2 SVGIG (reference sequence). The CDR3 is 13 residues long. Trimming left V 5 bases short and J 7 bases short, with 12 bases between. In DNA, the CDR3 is TGTGCCTGGGGTACACAGGCAAATTCACCCCTCCACTTT. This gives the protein CAWGTQANSPLHF.

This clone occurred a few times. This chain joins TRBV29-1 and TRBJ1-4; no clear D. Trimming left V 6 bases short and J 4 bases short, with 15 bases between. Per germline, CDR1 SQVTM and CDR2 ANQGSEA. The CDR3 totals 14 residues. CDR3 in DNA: TGCAGCGTCGCCATGGTTGGAGTTAATGAAAAACTGTTTTTT. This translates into CSVAMVGVNEKLFF.

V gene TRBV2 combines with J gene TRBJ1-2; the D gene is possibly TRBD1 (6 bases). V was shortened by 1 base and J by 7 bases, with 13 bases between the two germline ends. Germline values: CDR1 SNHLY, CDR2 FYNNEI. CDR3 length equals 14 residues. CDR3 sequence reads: CASSEVSGARGYTF. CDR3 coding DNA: TGTGCCAGCAGTGAAGTGTCAGGGGCGCGTGGCTACACCTTC.

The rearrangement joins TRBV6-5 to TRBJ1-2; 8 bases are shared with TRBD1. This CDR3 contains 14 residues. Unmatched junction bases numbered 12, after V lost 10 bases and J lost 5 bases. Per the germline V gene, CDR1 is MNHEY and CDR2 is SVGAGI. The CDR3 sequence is CATQDRGRLYGYTF. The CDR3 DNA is TGTGCCACCCAAGACAGGGGCCGGTTATATGGCTACACCTTC.

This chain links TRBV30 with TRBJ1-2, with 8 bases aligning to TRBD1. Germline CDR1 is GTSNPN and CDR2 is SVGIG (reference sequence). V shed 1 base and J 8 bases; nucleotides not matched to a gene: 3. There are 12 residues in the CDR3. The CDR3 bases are TGTGCCTGGAGTGGGACAGGGAGCGGCTACACCTTC. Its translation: CAWSGTGSGYTF.

CDR3 nucleotides: TGTGCCAGCTCACCAGGTAGCGTTGGCACAGATACGCAGTATTTT. Its protein is CASSPGSVGTDTQYF. The chain recombines TRBV18 with TRBJ2-3; D is possibly TRBD2 (5 bases). This CDR3 has 15 residues. Between the trimmed V and J ends, which lost 2 bases and 1 base, there was a span of 10 bases. The germline V gene has CDR1 KGHSH and CDR2 LQKENI.

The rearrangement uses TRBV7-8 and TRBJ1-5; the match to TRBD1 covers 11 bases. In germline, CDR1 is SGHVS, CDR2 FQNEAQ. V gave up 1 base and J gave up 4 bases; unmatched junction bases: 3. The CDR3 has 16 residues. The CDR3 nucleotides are TGTGCCAGCAGCTTAGTAGGGACAGGGGGGAATCAGCCCCAGCATTTT. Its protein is CASSLVGTGGNQPQHF.

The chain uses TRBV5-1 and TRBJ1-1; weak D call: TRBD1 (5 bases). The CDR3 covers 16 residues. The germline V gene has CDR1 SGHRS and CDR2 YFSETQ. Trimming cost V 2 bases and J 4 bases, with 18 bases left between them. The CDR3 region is CASSFAQKIGGTEAFF. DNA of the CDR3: TGCGCCAGCAGCTTCGCCCAGAAGATCGGGGGCACTGAAGCTTTCTTT.

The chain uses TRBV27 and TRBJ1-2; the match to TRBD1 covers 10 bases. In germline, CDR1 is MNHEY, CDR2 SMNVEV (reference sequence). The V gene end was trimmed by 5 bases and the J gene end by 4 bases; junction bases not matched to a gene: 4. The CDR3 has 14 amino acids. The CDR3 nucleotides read TGTGCCAGCAGTCGGACAGGGGGAGGCTATGGCTACACCTTC. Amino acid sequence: CASSRTGGGYGYTF.

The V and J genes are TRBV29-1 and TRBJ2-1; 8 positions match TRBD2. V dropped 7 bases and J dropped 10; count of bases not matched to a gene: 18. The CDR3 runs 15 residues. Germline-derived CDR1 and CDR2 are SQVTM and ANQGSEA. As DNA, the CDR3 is TGCAGCGCTCCAAAGACTAGCGCAGAATTTTCGGAGCAGTTCTTC. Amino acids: CSAPKTSAEFSEQFF.

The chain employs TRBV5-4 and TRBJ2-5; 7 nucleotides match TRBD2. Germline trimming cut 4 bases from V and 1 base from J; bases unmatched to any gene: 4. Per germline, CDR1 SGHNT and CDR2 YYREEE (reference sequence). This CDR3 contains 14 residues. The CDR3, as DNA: TGTGCCAGCAGCCACGGGACTACCCAAGAGACCCAGTACTTC. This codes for CASSHGTTQETQYF.

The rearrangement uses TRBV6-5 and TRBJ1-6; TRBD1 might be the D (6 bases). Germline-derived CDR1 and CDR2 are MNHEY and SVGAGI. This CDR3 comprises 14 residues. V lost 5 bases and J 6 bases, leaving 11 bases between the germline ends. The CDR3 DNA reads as TGTGCCAGCAGTCCCGGACAGATTAATTCACCCCTCCACTTT. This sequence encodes CASSPGQINSPLHF.

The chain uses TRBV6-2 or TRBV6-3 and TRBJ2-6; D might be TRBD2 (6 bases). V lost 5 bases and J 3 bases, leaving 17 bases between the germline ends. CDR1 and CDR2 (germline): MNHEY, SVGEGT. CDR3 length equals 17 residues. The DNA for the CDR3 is TGTGCCAGCAGTCCACACTCGTCGGGGGATGGGGCCAACGTCCTGACTTTC. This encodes CASSPHSSGDGANVLTF.

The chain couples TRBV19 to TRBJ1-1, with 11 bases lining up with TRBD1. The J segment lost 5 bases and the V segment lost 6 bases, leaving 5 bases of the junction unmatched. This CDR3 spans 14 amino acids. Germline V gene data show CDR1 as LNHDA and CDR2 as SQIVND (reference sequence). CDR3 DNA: TGTGCCAGTAGCTTGGGACAGGGGGGGACTGAAGCTTTCTTT. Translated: CASSLGQGGTEAFF.

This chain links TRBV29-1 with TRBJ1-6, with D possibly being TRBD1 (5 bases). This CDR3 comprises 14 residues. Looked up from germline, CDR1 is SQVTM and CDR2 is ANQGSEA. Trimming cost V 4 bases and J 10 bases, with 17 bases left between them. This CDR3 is CSVGEFGGRSPLHF. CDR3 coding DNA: TGCAGCGTTGGGGAGTTCGGGGGAAGGTCACCCCTCCACTTT. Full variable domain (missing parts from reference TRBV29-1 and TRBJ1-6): SAVISQKPSRDICQRGTSLTIQCQVDSQVTMMFWYRQQPGQSLTLIATANQGSEATYESGFVIDKFPISRPNLTFSTLTVSNMSPEDSSIYLCSVGEFGGRSPLHFGNGTRLTVT.

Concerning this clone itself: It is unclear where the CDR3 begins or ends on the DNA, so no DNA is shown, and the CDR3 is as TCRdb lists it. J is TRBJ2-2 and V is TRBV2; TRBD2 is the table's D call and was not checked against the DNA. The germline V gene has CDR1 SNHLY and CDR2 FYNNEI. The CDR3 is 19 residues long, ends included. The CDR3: CASSDRNSHPQVVGRGAVF.